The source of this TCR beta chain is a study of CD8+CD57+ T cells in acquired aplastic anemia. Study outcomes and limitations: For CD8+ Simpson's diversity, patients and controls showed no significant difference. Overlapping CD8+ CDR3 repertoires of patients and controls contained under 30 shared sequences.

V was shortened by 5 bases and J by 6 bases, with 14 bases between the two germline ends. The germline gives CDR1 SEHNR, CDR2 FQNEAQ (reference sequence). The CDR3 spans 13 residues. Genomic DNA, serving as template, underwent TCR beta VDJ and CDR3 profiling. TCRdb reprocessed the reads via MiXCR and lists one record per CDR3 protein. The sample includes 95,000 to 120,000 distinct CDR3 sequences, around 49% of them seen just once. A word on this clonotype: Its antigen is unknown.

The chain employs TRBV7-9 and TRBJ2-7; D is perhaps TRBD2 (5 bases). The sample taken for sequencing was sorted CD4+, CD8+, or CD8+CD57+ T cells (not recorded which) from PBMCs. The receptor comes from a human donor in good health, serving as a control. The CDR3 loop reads CASSEGGVSEQYF. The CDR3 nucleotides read TGTGCCAGCAGCGAGGGTGGGGTTTCCGAGCAGTACTTC.